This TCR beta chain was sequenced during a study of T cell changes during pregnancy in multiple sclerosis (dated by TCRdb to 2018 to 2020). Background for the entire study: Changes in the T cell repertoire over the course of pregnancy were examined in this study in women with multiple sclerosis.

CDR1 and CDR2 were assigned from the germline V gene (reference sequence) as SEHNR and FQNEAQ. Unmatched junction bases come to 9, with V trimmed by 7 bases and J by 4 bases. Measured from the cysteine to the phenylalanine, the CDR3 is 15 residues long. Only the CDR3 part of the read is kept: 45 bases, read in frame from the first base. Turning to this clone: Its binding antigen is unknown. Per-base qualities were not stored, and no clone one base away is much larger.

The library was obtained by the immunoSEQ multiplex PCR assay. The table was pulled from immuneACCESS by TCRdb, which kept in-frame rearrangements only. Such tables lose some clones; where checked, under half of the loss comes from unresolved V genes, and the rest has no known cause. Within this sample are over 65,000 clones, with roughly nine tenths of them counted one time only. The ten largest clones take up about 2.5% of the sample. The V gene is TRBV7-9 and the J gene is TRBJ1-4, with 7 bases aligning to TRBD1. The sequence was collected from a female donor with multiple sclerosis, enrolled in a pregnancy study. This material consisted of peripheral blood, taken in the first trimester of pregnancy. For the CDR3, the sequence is CASTTGEEINEKLFF. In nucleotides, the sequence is TGTGCCAGCACAACAGGGGAGGAAATTAATGAAAAACTGTTTTTT.